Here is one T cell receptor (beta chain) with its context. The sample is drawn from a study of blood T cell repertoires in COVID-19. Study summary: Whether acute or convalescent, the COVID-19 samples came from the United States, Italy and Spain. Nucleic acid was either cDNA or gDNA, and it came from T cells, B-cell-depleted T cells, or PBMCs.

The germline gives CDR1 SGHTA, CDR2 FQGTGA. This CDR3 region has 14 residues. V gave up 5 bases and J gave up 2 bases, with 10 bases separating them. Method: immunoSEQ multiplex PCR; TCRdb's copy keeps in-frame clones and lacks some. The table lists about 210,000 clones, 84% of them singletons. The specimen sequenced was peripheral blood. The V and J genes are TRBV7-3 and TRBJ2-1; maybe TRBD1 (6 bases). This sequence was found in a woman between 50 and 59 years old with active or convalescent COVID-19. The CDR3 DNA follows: TGTGCCAGCAGCACTACAGGGACCTACAATGAGCAGTTCTTC. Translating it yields CASSTTGTYNEQFF.